The clone carrying this T cell receptor beta chain was seen a few times. Its antigen is undetermined. Found in a library prepared for alpha chains, this beta chain is an off-target read, and its abundance has little meaning. The time point denotes: sample taken at primary tumor resection. This specimen comes from a study of spatial heterogeneity in lung cancer. General observations from the study: The study found that expanded intratumoral alpha and beta TCR counts tracked tumor mutation counts.

TCRdb ran MiXCR on the 5' RACE reads and lists one entry per CDR3 protein. The data show roughly 16,000 distinct CDR3 sequences, 6.2% seen once. The CDR3 runs to 14 residues. Looked up from germline, CDR1 is MDHEN and CDR2 is SYDVKM. Trimming stripped 3 bases from V and 4 bases from J, with 11 bases between. The source is a male donor with early-stage non-small cell lung cancer. The input for sequencing was lung tumor tissue, taken at surgery. The gene calls are TRBV28 and TRBJ2-3; weak D call: TRBD2 (5 bases). CDR3 in amino acids: CASSFSAEPDTQYF. The CDR3 DNA reads as TGTGCCAGCAGTTTTAGCGCTGAGCCAGATACGCAGTATTTT.